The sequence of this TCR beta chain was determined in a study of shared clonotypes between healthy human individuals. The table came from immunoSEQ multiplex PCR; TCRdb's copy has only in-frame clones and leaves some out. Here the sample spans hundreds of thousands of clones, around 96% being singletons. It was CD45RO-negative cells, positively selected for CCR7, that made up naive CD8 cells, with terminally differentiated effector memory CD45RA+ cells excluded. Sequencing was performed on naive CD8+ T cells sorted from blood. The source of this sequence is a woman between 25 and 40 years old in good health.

The CDR3 nucleotides are TGTGCCAGCACTCAGGACCGATCCAGCTGGGGCTACACCTTC. Encoded protein: CASTQDRSSWGYTF. The rearrangement joins TRBV28 to TRBJ1-2; the D is unclear. This CDR3 is 14 amino acids long. V dropped 7 bases and J dropped 8 bases, with 20 bases sitting between them. From germline, CDR1 is MDHEN and CDR2 SYDVKM.